What follows are 24 T cell receptor beta chains derived from one specimen sequenced in a study of graft-versus-host responses after intestinal transplantation. Which antigens these TCRs recognize remains unknown. Assay used: immunoSEQ multiplex PCR; TCRdb lists only in-frame clones, some missing. In the table there are 150,000 or so clones, approximately 91% of which are singletons. The starting material was unstimulated CD4+ T cells sorted from spleen or lymph node cells, obtained before intestinal transplant. Receptors originate from a human donor who received an intestinal transplant.

This chain links TRBV5-1 with TRBJ2-5; 9 nucleotides agree with TRBD1. The V segment lost 0 bases and the J segment 0 bases; nucleotides outside the gene matches: 3. CDR3 size: 16 residues. CDR1 is SGHRS and CDR2 is YFSETQ in the germline V gene. CDR3 in amino acids: CASSLAGQGYQETQYF. The CDR3 DNA reads as TGCGCCAGCAGCTTGGCCGGACAGGGGTACCAAGAGACCCAGTACTTC.

This sequence joins TRBV6-4 and TRBJ1-1; D not resolved. Germline-derived CDR1 and CDR2 are MRHNA and SNTAGT. The germline V and J ends were trimmed by 3 bases and 11 bases, with 19 bases remaining between them. CDR3 length: 14 amino acids. The CDR3 DNA follows: TGTGCCAGCAGTGAGTCTGGGATAAAGTCGAGGGCTTTCTTT. It is translated as CASSESGIKSRAFF.

This clone was seen just once. The V call is TRBV5-1, the J call TRBJ2-1, with D hard to call. Trimming removed 3 bases at V and 1 base at J, with 11 bases between. The CDR3 totals 15 residues. CDR1 and CDR2 from the germline V gene are SGHRS and YFSETQ. The CDR3 loop reads CASSSGTGSYNEQFF. CDR3 in DNA: TGCGCCAGCAGCTCCGGAACGGGTTCCTACAATGAGCAGTTCTTC.

Notes on this clone: The identical CDR3 is also encoded by other nucleotide sequences in the sample. The gene calls are TRBV6-5 and TRBJ2-7; TRBD2 aligns across 13 bases. Germline V lookup: CDR1 MNHEY, CDR2 SVGAGI. The CDR3 covers 13 residues. The ends lost 5 bases at V and 6 bases at J; junction bases unmatched: 1. CDR3 in amino acids: CASSRLAGGEQYF. In nucleotides, the CDR3 is TGTGCCAGCAGTCGACTAGCGGGAGGCGAGCAGTACTTC.

The chain combines TRBV14 with TRBJ1-1; 7 nucleotides line up with TRBD1. Losses at the gene ends were 1 base for V and 7 bases for J; bases not matched to a gene: 3. The V gene's germline CDR1 is SGHDN and CDR2 FVKESK. This CDR3 comprises 13 residues. The CDR3 here is CASSQVRGVEAFF. The CDR3 bases are TGTGCCAGCAGCCAAGTCAGGGGGGTTGAAGCTTTCTTT.

The genes are TRBV6-1 and TRBJ2-7; 10 bases are a match to TRBD2. In germline, CDR1 is MNHNS, CDR2 SASEGT. The J segment lost 2 bases and the V segment lost 7 bases, leaving 8 bases of the junction unmatched. This CDR3 has 15 residues. The CDR3 region is CASIQLAGITYEQYF. The CDR3 DNA reads as TGTGCCAGCATCCAACTAGCGGGAATAACCTACGAGCAGTACTTC.

The chain uses TRBV7-2 and TRBJ2-7; D is tentatively TRBD1 or TRBD2 (5 bases each). The germline V gene has CDR1 SGHTA and CDR2 FQGNSA. Trimming removed 4 bases at V and 7 bases at J, with 23 bases between. The CDR3 is made up of 16 amino acids. For the CDR3, the DNA is TGTGCCAGCAGCTCGATTCGGACACGGGGTTTTGAAGAGCAGTACTTC. This sequence encodes CASSSIRTRGFEEQYF.

The gene calls are TRBV4-1 and TRBJ2-7, with a possible D match to TRBD1 (7 bases). The germline V gene encodes CDR1 MGHRA and CDR2 YSYEKL. The V end lost 4 bases, the J end lost 2 bases, and 21 bases lay between the germline ends. The CDR3 covers 17 residues. The CDR3 DNA sequence: TGCGCCAGCAGCCCCAAAGCTCAGGGGGGTTTCGCCTACGAGCAGTACTTC. Residues: CASSPKAQGGFAYEQYF.

This clone was recorded only once. The chain employs TRBV28 and TRBJ2-7; 8 bases agree with TRBD2. V was clipped by 5 bases and J by 1 base; unmatched bases: 4. The CDR3 sequence is 14 residues long. Per the germline V gene, CDR1 is MDHEN and CDR2 is SYDVKM. CDR3 sequence: CASSRLASSYEQYF. In DNA form, the CDR3 reads TGTGCCAGCAGTCGACTAGCGTCTTCCTACGAGCAGTACTTC.

The chain is built from TRBV28 and TRBJ1-2, with TRBD1 matching 7 bases. Germline CDR1 and CDR2: MDHEN and SYDVKM. Trimming cost V 5 bases and J 4 bases; bases outside gene matches: 7. This CDR3 is built from 14 residues. Here the CDR3 reads CASSLNRGSYGYTF. As DNA, the CDR3 is TGTGCCAGCAGTCTCAACAGGGGAAGCTATGGCTACACCTTC.

The rearrangement links TRBV19 to TRBJ1-5; 8 nucleotides match TRBD1. Germline CDR1 and CDR2: LNHDA and SQIVND (reference sequence). This CDR3 is built from 15 residues. Trimming at V came to 3 bases and at J to 9 bases, leaving 10 bases not matched to a gene. CDR3 amino acids: CASSIPGGVGGPQHF. CDR3 nucleotides: TGTGCCAGTAGTATTCCAGGGGGCGTGGGTGGGCCCCAGCATTTT.

The V and J genes are TRBV2 and TRBJ1-3; 10 bases fit TRBD1. Germline V gene lookup returns CDR1 SNHLY and CDR2 FYNNEI. Trimming removed 8 bases from V and 1 base from J; junction bases left unmatched: 8. CDR3 length: 16 residues. The CDR3 nucleotides read TGTGCCAGCGCCGGGACAGGGGTTGGGTCTGGAAACACCATATATTTT. Translated: CASAGTGVGSGNTIYF.

V is TRBV28 and J is TRBJ2-3, with no clear D. Trimming took off 5 bases at V and 4 bases at J, with 25 bases between the two ends. Looked up from germline, CDR1 is MDHEN and CDR2 is SYDVKM. The CDR3 extends over 18 amino acids. CDR3 amino acids: CASSRADILTHTADTQYF. CDR3 nucleotide sequence: TGTGCCAGCAGTCGGGCAGACATCCTCACACACACGGCAGATACGCAGTATTTT.

This clone was seen a handful of times. CDR3 region: CASSRIPGQGRSNYGYTF. The CDR3 DNA reads TGTGCCAGTAGTAGAATACCGGGACAGGGAAGATCGAACTATGGCTACACCTTC. J is TRBJ1-2 and V is TRBV19; 9 positions match TRBD1. With 4 bases clipped from V and 2 bases from J, the junction kept 14 bases outside the gene matches. Germline loops: CDR1 LNHDA, CDR2 SQIVND (reference sequence). The length of the CDR3 is 18 residues.

This chain uses TRBV7-9 with TRBJ2-5; D uncertain. From germline, CDR1 is SEHNR and CDR2 FQNEAQ (reference sequence). The CDR3 is made up of 14 amino acids. V was trimmed by 2 bases and J by 5 bases, leaving 12 bases between them. The CDR3 protein is CASSLPSLAETQYF. CDR3 bases: TGTGCCAGCAGCTTACCCAGCCTCGCGGAGACCCAGTACTTC.

The CDR3 DNA reads TGTGCCAGCACCCAAGCGGGGCAGCCCCAGCATTTT. Translation gives CASTQAGQPQHF. The chain employs TRBV6-6 and TRBJ1-5; D gene uncertain. Per the germline V gene, CDR1 is MNHNY and CDR2 is SVGAGI (reference sequence). The CDR3 runs to 12 residues. With 7 bases removed from V and 7 bases from J, the gap between germline ends came to 11 bases.

The rearrangement joins TRBV7-2 to TRBJ2-3, with 10 bases aligning to TRBD2. The V gene's germline CDR1 is SGHTA and CDR2 FQGNSA. The CDR3 covers 15 residues. V lost 5 bases and J lost 1; bases outside the gene matches: 3. For the CDR3, the DNA is TGTGCCAGCAGCAAACTAGCGGGACGCACAGATACGCAGTATTTT. This codes for CASSKLAGRTDTQYF.

This chain joins TRBV6-1 and TRBJ1-1, with 8 bases fitting TRBD1. CDR3 length: 14 residues. Germline assignment: CDR1 MNHNS and CDR2 SASEGT. V gave up 5 bases and J gave up 4 bases; unmatched junction bases: 6. The CDR3 reads CASSKTGAVTEAFF. The CDR3 coding sequence is TGTGCCAGCAGTAAGACAGGGGCTGTCACTGAAGCTTTCTTT.

This rearrangement joins TRBV2 to TRBJ2-7; no clear D. The CDR3 loop spans 15 amino acids. Germline CDR1 is SNHLY and CDR2 is FYNNEI. Trimming took 4 bases from V and 6 from J, leaving 19 bases between them. CDR3 sequence (DNA): TGTGCCAGCAGTGGTCATGTGAACTCGGCAGGCGAGCAGTACTTC. It is translated as CASSGHVNSAGEQYF.

This clone was found a few times. This sequence joins TRBV28 and TRBJ1-2; D is unresolved. Germline V gene sequence: CDR1 MDHEN, CDR2 SYDVKM. The CDR3 totals 15 residues. V lost 4 bases to trimming and J lost 0 bases, with 12 bases between them. The CDR3 DNA reads as TGTGCCAGCAGTTACTACAAGCACACTAACTATGGCTACACCTTC. This gives the protein CASSYYKHTNYGYTF.

In this sample, this clone turned up a few times. This rearrangement joins TRBV10-3 to TRBJ1-1; 9 bases are a match to TRBD1. The trim removed 10 bases at V and 7 bases at J, leaving 7 bases unmatched. Germline assignment: CDR1 ENHRY and CDR2 SYGVKD. The CDR3 consists of 12 residues. This CDR3 reads CATRQGQGEAFF. CDR3 in DNA: TGTGCCACCCGTCAGGGACAGGGTGAAGCTTTCTTT.

The rearrangement links TRBV6-5 to TRBJ2-3; TRBD1 aligns across 8 bases. This CDR3 comprises 15 residues. Germline values: CDR1 MNHEY, CDR2 SVGAGI. J was trimmed by 6 bases and V by 4 bases; bases with no gene match: 9. The CDR3 reads CASSSQGAPGDTQYF. CDR3 bases: TGTGCCAGCAGTTCTCAGGGGGCGCCGGGGGATACGCAGTATTTT.

The chain combines TRBV30 with TRBJ2-5, with 7 bases matching TRBD1. Unmatched junction bases numbered 6, after V lost 3 bases and J lost 5 bases. CDR1 and CDR2 (germline): GTSNPN, SVGIG (reference sequence). This CDR3 is 13 amino acids long. The CDR3 sequence is CAWSDRVQETQYF. Written as DNA, the CDR3 is TGTGCCTGGAGCGACAGGGTCCAGGAGACCCAGTACTTC.

The chain employs TRBV5-1 and TRBJ2-1; no firm D call. CDR1 SGHRS and CDR2 YFSETQ come from the germline V gene. V lost 1 base to trimming and J lost 7 bases, with 6 bases between them. This CDR3 is 12 amino acids long. CDR3 DNA sequence: TGCGCCAGCAGCTTGTTTAGGAATGAGCAGTTCTTC. It specifies CASSLFRNEQFF.